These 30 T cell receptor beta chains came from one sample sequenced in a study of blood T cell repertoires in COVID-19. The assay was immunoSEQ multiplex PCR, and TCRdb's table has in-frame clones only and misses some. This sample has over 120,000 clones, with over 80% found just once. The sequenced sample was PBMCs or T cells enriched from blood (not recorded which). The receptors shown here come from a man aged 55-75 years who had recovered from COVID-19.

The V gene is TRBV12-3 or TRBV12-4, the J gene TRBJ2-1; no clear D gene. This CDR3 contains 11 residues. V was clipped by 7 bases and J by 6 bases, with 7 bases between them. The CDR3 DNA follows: TGTGCCAGCACCCTCCGCAATGAGCAGTTCTTC. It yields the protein CASTLRNEQFF.

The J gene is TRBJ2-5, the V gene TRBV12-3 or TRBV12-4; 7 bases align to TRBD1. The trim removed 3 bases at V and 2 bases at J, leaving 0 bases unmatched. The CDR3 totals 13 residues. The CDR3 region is CASSFRGQETQYF. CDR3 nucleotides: TGTGCCAGCAGTTTCAGGGGGCAAGAGACCCAGTACTTC.

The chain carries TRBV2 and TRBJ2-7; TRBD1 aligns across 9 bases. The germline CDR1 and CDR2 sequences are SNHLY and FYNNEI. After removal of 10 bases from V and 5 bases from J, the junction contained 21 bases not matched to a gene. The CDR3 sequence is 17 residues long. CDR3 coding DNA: TGTGCCACAAACACCGGGACAGGGAGAATCAGGGCCAACGAGCAGTACTTC. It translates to CATNTGTGRIRANEQYF.

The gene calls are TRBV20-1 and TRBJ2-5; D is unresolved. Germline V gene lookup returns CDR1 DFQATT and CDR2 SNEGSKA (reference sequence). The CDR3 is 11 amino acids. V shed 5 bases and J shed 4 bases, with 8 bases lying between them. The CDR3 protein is CSAGRGETQYF. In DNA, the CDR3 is TGCAGTGCTGGCAGAGGAGAGACCCAGTACTTC.

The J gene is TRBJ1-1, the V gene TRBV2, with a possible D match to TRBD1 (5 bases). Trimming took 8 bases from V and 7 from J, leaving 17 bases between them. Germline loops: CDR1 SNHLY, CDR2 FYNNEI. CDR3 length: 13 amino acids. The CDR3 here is CASSSVRVGEAFF. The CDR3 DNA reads TGTGCCAGCTCCTCGGTCAGGGTAGGTGAAGCTTTCTTT. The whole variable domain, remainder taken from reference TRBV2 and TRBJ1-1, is EPEVTQTPSHQVTQMGQEVILRCVPISNHLYFYWYRQILGQKVEFLVSFYNNEISEKSEIFDDQFSVERPDGSNFTLKIRSTKLEDSAMYFCASSSVRVGEAFFGQGTRLTVV.

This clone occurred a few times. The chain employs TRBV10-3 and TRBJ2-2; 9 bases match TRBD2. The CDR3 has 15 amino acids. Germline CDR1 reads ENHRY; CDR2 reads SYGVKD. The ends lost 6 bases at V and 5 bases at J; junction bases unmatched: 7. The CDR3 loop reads CAIRSIAGATGELFF. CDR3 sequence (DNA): TGTGCCATCAGAAGTATAGCGGGGGCAACCGGGGAGCTGTTTTTT.

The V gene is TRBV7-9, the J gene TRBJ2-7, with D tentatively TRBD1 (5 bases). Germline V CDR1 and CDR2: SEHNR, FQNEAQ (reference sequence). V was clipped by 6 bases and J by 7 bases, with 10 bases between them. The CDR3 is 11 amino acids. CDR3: CASRSNREQYF. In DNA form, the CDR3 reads TGTGCCAGCAGATCGAACAGGGAGCAGTACTTC.

The CDR3 nucleotides are TGTGCCAGCAGTTTAGAGGGTTGGGGCAATCAGCCCCAGCATTTT. It translates to CASSLEGWGNQPQHF. The rearrangement joins TRBV27 to TRBJ1-5; no clear D gene. CDR3 size: 15 residues. The V gene's germline CDR1 is MNHEY and CDR2 SMNVEV (reference sequence). The V end lost 2 bases, the J end lost 2 bases, and 10 bases lay between the germline ends.

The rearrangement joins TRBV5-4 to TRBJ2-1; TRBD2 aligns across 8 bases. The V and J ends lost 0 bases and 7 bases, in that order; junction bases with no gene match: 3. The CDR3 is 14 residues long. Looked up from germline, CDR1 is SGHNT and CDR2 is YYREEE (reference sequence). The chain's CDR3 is CASSLGTSRNEQFF. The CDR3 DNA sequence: TGTGCCAGCAGCTTGGGGACTAGCAGAAATGAGCAGTTCTTC.

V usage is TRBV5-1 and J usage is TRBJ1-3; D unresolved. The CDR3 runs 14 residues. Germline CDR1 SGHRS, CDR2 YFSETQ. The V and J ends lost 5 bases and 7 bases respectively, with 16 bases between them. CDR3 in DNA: TGCGCCAGCAGACCCGACGGGTTGAGGAACACCATATATTTT. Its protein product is CASRPDGLRNTIYF.

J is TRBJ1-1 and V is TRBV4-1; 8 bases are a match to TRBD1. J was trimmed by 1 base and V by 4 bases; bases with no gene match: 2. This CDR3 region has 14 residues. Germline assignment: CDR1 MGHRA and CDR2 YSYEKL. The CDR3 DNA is TGCGCCAGCAGCCGGGGGACAGGGAACACTGAAGCTTTCTTT. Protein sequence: CASSRGTGNTEAFF.

Written as DNA, the CDR3 is TGTGCCAGCAGTCTGCCGGACAGGGACAGCTATGGCTACACCTTC. This translates into CASSLPDRDSYGYTF. This sequence joins TRBV28 and TRBJ1-2, with 8 bases aligning to TRBD1. The germline V gene has CDR1 MDHEN and CDR2 SYDVKM. The CDR3 length is 15 residues. Germline trimming cut 5 bases from V and 4 bases from J; bases unmatched to any gene: 9.

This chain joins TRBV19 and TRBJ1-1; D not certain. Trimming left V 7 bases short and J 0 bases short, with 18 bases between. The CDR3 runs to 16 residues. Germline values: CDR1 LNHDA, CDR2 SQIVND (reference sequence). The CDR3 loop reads CASTHTPVGVNTEAFF. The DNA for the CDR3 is TGTGCCAGTACTCACACGCCGGTGGGAGTGAACACTGAAGCTTTCTTT. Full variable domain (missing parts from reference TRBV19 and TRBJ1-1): DGGITQSPKYLFRKEGQNVTLSCEQNLNHDAMYWYRQDPGQGLRLIYYSQIVNDFQKGDIAEGYSVSREKKESFPLTVTSAQKNPTAFYLCASTHTPVGVNTEAFFGQGTRLTVV.

The CDR3 coding sequence is TGTGCCAGCAGTGAAGCGGGGGCAGGGAGTGGAAACACCATATATTTT. This codes for CASSEAGAGSGNTIYF. The genes are TRBV2 and TRBJ1-3; D possibly corresponds to TRBD1 (6 bases). This CDR3 region has 16 residues. Trimming cost V 0 bases and J 3 bases, with 12 bases left between them. CDR1 is SNHLY and CDR2 is FYNNEI in the germline V gene.

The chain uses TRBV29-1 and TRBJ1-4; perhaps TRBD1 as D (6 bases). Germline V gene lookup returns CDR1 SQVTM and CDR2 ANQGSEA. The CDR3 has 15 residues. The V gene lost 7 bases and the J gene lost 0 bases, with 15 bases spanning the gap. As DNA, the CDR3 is TGCAGCGCGGCGAGGGGACAATCAACTAATGAAAAACTGTTTTTT. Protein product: CSAARGQSTNEKLFF.

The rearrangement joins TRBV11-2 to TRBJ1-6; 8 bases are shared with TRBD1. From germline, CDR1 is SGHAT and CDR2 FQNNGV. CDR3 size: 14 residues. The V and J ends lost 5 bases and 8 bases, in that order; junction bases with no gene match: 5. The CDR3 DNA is TGTGCCAGCAGCCTACAGGGGGGCTATTCACCCCTCCACTTT. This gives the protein CASSLQGGYSPLHF.

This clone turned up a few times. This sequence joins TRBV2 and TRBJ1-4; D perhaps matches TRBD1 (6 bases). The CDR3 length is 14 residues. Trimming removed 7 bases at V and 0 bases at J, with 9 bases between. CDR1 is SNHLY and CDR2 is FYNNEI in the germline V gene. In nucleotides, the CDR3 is TGTGCCAGCACCGGGACAACAACTAATGAAAAACTGTTTTTT. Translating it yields CASTGTTTNEKLFF. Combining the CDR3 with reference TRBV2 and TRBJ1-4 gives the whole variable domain EPEVTQTPSHQVTQMGQEVILRCVPISNHLYFYWYRQILGQKVEFLVSFYNNEISEKSEIFDDQFSVERPDGSNFTLKIRSTKLEDSAMYFCASTGTTTNEKLFFGSGTQLSVL.

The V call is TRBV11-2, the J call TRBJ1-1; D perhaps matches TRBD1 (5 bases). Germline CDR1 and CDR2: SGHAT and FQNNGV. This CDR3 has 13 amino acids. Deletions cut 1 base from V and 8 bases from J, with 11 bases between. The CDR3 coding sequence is TGTGCCAGCAGCTTAGGCTTGACAGCCGAAGCTTTCTTT. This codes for CASSLGLTAEAFF.

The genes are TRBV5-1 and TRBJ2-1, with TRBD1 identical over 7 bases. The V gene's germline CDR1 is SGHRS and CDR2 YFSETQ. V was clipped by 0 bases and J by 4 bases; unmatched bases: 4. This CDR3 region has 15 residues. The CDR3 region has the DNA TGCGCCAGCAGCTTGGCAGGACAGGTTTACAATGAGCAGTTCTTC. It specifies CASSLAGQVYNEQFF.

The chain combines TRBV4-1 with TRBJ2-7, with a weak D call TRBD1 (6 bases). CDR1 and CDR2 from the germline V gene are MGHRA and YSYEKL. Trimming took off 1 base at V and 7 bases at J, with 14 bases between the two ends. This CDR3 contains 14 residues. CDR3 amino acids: CASSQGQGPWEQYF. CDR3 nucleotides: TGCGCCAGCAGCCAAGGTCAGGGGCCCTGGGAGCAGTACTTC.

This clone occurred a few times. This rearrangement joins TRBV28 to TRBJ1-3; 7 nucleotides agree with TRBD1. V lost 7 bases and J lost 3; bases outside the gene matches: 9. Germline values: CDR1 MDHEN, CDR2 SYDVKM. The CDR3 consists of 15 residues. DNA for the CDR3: TGTGCCAGCACTTTGGCTAGGGGGCTTGGAAACACCATATATTTT. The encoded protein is CASTLARGLGNTIYF.

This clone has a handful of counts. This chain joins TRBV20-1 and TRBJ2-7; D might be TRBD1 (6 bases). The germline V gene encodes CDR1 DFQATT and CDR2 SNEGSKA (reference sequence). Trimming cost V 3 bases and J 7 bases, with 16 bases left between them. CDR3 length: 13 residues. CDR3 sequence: CSASVQPQGEQYF. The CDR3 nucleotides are TGCAGTGCTAGTGTACAACCCCAGGGGGAGCAGTACTTC.

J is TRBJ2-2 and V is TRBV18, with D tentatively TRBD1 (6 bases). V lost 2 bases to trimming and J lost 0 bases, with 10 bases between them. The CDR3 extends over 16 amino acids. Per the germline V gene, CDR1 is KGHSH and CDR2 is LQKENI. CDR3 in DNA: TGTGCCAGCTCACCAACCGGGACAACGAACACCGGGGAGCTGTTTTTT. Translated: CASSPTGTTNTGELFF.

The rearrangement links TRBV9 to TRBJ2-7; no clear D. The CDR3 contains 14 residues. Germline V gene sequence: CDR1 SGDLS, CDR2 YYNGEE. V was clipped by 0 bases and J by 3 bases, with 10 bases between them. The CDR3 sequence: CASSVAVSSYEQYF. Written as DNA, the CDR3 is TGTGCCAGCAGCGTAGCTGTCTCCAGCTACGAGCAGTACTTC.

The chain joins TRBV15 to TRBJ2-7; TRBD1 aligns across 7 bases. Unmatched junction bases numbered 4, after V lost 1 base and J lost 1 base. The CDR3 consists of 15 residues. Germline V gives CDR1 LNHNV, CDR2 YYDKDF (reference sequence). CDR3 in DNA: TGTGCCACCAGCAGAGGGGGACAGAAGTCCTACGAGCAGTACTTC. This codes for CATSRGGQKSYEQYF.

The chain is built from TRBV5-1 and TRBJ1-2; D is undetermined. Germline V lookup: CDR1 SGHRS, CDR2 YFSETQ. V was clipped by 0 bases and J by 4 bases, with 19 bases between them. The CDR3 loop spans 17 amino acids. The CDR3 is CASSLGSGKGVIYGYTF. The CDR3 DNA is TGCGCCAGCAGCTTGGGCTCGGGGAAGGGCGTAATCTATGGCTACACCTTC.

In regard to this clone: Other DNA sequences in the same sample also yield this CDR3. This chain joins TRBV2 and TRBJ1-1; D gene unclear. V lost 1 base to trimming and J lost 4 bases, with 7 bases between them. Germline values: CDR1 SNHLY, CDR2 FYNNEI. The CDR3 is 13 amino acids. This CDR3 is CASSEDRGTEAFF. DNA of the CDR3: TGTGCCAGCAGTGAAGATCGGGGCACTGAAGCTTTCTTT.

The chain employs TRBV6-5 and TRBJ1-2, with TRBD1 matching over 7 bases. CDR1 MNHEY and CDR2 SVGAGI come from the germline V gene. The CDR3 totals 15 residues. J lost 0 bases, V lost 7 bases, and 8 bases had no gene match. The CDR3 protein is CASIPVGTANYGYTF. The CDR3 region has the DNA TGTGCCAGCATTCCTGTAGGGACAGCTAACTATGGCTACACCTTC.

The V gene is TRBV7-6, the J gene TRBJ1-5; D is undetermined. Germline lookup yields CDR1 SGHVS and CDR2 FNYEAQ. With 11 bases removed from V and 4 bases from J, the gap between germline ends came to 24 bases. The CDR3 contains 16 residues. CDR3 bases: TGTGCCCGGCAATTTAGTTTCGGGAAATTGAATCAGCCCCAGCATTTT. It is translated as CARQFSFGKLNQPQHF.

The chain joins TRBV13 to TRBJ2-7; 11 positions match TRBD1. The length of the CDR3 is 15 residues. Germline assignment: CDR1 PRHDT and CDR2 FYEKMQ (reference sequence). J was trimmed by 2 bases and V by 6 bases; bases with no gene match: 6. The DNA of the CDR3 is TGTGCCAGCAGTTTCGGACAGGGGGCGACCTACGAGCAGTACTTC. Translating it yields CASSFGQGATYEQYF.